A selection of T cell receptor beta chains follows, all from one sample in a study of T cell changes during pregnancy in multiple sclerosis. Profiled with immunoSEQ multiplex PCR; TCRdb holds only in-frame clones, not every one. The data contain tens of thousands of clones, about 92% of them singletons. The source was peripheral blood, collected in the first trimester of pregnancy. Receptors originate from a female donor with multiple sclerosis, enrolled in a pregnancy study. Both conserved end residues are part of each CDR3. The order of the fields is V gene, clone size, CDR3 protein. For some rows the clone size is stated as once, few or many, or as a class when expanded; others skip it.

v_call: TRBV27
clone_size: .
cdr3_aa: CASSRGRNEAFF

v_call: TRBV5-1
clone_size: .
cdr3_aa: CASSVNRDRGGNTIYF

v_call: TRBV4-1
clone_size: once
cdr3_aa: CASSQAPQLITPQHF

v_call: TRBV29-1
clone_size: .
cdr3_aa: CSVWEGGNYGYTF

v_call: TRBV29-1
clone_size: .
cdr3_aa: CSVYTVINYGYTF

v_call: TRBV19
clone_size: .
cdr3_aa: CASSIDFGGYYEQYF

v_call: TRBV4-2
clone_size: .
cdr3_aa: CASSHPGLARSYNEQFF

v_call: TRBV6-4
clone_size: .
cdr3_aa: CASSARGEDGANVLTF

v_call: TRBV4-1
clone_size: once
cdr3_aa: CASSQELIGDEQYF

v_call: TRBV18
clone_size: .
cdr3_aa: CASCRQGQGSFIEQFF

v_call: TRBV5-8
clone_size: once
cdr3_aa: CASSLVAGGYGYTF

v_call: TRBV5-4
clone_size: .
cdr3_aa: CASRSTATYGYTF

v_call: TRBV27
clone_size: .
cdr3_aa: CASSTGQGNEETQYF

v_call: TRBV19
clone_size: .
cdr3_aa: CASSPILGGNTIYF

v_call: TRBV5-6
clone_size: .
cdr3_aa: CASSWGVLTSGNTIYF

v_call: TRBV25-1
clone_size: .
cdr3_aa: CASSEGGTANEKLFF

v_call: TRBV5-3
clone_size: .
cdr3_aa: CARSWAGVSNQPQHF

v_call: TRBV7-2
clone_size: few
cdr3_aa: CASSPNRGLTEAFF

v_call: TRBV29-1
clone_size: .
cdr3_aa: CSAQGGGVDTEAFF

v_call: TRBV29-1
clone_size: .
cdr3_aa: CSVDGVQGTEAFF

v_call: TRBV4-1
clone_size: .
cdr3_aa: CASSKRQGATDTQYF

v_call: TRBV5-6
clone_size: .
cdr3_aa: CASSSSGSSYNEQFF

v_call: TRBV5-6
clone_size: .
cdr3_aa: CASSLNKRGGNEQFF

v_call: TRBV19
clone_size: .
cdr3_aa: CASTAGELTDTQYF

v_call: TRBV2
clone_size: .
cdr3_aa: CASKNDLSGDTQYF

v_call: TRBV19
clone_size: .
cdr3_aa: CASSARPTSGALEQFF

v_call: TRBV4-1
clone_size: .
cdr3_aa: CASSQEGESSYEQYF

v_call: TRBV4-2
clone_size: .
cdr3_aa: CASSRDWGDYEQYF

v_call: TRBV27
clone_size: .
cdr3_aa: CASKSSTGNTEAFF

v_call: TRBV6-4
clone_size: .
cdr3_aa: CASSPGTGENSPLHF

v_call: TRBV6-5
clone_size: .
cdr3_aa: CASSSDRDHETQYF

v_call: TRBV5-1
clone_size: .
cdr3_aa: CASSLGTNWGQETQYF

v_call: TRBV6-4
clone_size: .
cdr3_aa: CASSDSTGSTQYF

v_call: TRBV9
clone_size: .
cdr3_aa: CASSLPGGGGYTF

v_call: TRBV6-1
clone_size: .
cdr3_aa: CASSGWGGDPYGYTF

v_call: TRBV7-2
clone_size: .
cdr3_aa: CASSPNSYEQYF

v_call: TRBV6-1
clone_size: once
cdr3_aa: CASIGDRGFYNEQFF

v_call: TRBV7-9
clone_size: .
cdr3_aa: CASGGGAGNYGYTF

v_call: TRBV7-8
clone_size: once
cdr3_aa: CASSSGAGSYEQYF

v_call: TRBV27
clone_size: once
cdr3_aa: CARTQGTGTGELFF

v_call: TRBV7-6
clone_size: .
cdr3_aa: CASSLGFAIGRENTEAFF

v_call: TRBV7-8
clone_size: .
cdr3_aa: CASSWRQPSSTDTQYF

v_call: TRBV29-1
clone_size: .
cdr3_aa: CSGGEFVLNEQFF

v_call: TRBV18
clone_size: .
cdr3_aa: CASSPLDRATEAFF

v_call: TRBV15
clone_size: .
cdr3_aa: CATSRLATGELFF

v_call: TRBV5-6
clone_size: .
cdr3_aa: CASSLRTGRGQPQHF

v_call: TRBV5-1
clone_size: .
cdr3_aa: CASSSVAAPYEQYF

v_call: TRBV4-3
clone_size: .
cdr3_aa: CASSQEKEGLAEDTQYF

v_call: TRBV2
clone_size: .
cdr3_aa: CASRRLAGTDTQYF

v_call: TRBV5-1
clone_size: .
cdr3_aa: CASSLAGVGYEQYF

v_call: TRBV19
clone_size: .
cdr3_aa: CASSKPGQGISYEQYF

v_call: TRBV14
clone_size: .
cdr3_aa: CASSQVSYTEAFF

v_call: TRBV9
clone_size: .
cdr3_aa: CASSVAGADTDTQYF

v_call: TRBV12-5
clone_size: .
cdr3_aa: CASGSGVVLTDTQYF

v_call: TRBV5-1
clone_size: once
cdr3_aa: CASSLGDTDTQYF